This T cell receptor (beta chain) was captured by sequencing in a study of regulatory T cells in long-lasting Graves disease. There are 14 residues in the CDR3. Germline V gene sequence: CDR1 MDHEN, CDR2 SYDVKM. The ends were cut back, 6 bases at V and 3 bases at J, with 11 bases in the middle. Indicated time point: newly diagnosed GD, antithyroid drugs for less than 3 months. PBMC-extracted RNA yielded the TCR library. Regarding the study as a whole: Patients with persistent disease showed a bias toward TRBV28, TRBJ1-2 and TRBJ2-5.

This clonotype has a count of ten or more. As yet, its antigen is unknown. CDR3 regions were amplified by Arm-PCR using iRepertoire HTBI primers to build TCR beta libraries. TCRdb analysed the multiplex PCR reads with MiXCR anew, one entry per CDR3 protein. The repertoire holds hundreds of thousands of distinct CDR3 sequences, with approximately 15% as singletons. These data were also filed under a second study, of T cells in Graves' hyperthyroidism and ophthalmopathy.

This chain connects TRBV28 to TRBJ1-4; possible D gene TRBD1, 5 bases. The receptor's source is a woman aged 25 to 45 with Graves disease. Here the sequenced sample was peripheral blood mononuclear cells (PBMCs), taken at new diagnosis, from a patient treated with antithyroid drugs. The CDR3 spells CASRTGAPNEKLFF. The CDR3 DNA reads as TGTGCCAGCAGAACAGGAGCACCTAATGAAAAACTGTTTTTT. The variable domain in full, completed from reference TRBV28 and TRBJ1-4, reads DVKVTQSSRYLVKRTGEKVFLECVQDMDHENMFWYRQDPGLGLRLIYFSYDVKMKEKGDIPEGYSVSREKKERFSLILESASTNQTSMYLCASRTGAPNEKLFFGSGTQLSVL.